The 30 T cell receptor beta chains given below trace back to one sample, sequenced in a study of T-cell memory formation after mild COVID-19. Using its own MiXCR run on the 5' RACE reads, TCRdb lists one record per CDR3 protein. The table includes roughly 86,000 distinct CDR3 sequences, around an eighth detected once. Sequenced sample: PBMCs or a T cell subset sorted from them (not recorded which). These receptors all stem from an adult woman who had mild COVID-19 (a few samples of this study predate the infection). Cell type and time point are not known.

This rearrangement joins TRBV4-3 to TRBJ2-2; TRBD2 aligns across 10 bases. Looked up from germline, CDR1 is LGHNA and CDR2 is YSLEER. The trim removed 0 bases at V and 8 bases at J, leaving 12 bases unmatched. CDR3 length equals 18 residues. CDR3 sequence: CASSQERLAGEGWGELFF. As DNA, the CDR3 is TGCGCCAGCAGCCAAGAAAGGCTAGCGGGAGAGGGTTGGGGGGAGCTGTTTTTT.

The rearrangement joins TRBV5-1 to TRBJ2-2; no reliable D call. CDR1 and CDR2 from the germline V gene are SGHRS and YFSETQ. V lost 0 bases to trimming and J lost 3 bases, with 6 bases between them. This CDR3 region has 14 residues. In DNA, the CDR3 is TGCGCCAGCAGCTTGGTGGCGGACACCGGGGAGCTGTTTTTT. Protein: CASSLVADTGELFF.

This chain links TRBV25-1 with TRBJ2-7; a possible D gene is TRBD1 (5 bases). Trimming stripped 4 bases from V and 2 bases from J, with 15 bases between. The germline V gene encodes CDR1 MGHDK and CDR2 SYGVNS. The CDR3 length is 15 residues. This CDR3 reads CASSVGSGQTYEQYF. For the CDR3, the DNA is TGTGCCAGCAGTGTAGGGTCAGGGCAGACCTACGAGCAGTACTTC.

Many counts were recorded for this clonotype. The V gene is TRBV24-1, the J gene TRBJ2-2, with a possible D match to TRBD1 (6 bases). Trimming took off 7 bases at V and 2 bases at J, with 13 bases between the two ends. Germline loops: CDR1 KGHDR, CDR2 SFDVKD. CDR3 length equals 15 residues. CDR3 bases: TGTGCCACCAGCCTTGGACAGATCAACACCGGGGAGCTGTTTTTT. It yields the protein CATSLGQINTGELFF.

The genes are TRBV4-3 and TRBJ2-1, with D possibly TRBD1 on 6 matching bases. CDR1 is LGHNA, CDR2 YSLEER, per germline. The CDR3 sequence is 15 residues long. Trimming left V 0 bases short and J 6 bases short, with 12 bases between. In DNA form, the CDR3 reads TGCGCCAGCAGCCAAGACTGGGGGCTAGTCAATGAGCAGTTCTTC. This translates into CASSQDWGLVNEQFF.

This clonotype showed up just a few times. The CDR3 here is CASVSGDSETQYF. The DNA for the CDR3 is TGCGCCAGCGTCTCGGGGGATTCGGAGACCCAGTACTTC. The chain links TRBV5-1 to TRBJ2-5; tentative D call: TRBD2 (6 bases). Trimming stripped 7 bases from V and 5 bases from J, with 15 bases between. The CDR3 length is 13 residues. Germline CDR1 SGHRS, CDR2 YFSETQ.

The chain joins TRBV5-1 to TRBJ2-7, with D perhaps TRBD2 (7 bases). CDR1 and CDR2 (germline): SGHRS, YFSETQ. This CDR3 has 16 residues. V lost 0 bases, J lost 0 bases, and 13 bases lay in between. CDR3 DNA sequence: TGCGCCAGCAGCTTGGCAGTCGCGGGGGCCTCCTACGAGCAGTACTTC. This codes for CASSLAVAGASYEQYF.

This clonotype occurred many times. The chain couples TRBV5-1 to TRBJ2-1; 12 bases map to TRBD2. J was trimmed by 7 bases and V by 2 bases; bases with no gene match: 10. Germline loops: CDR1 SGHRS, CDR2 YFSETQ. This CDR3 has 17 residues. This chain's CDR3 is CASSLSPLAGGYNEQFF. CDR3 nucleotides: TGCGCCAGCAGCTTATCTCCCCTAGCGGGAGGGTATAATGAGCAGTTCTTC.

The V and J genes are TRBV7-9 and TRBJ1-5, with D maybe TRBD1 (5 bases). The CDR3 loop spans 14 amino acids. V dropped 3 bases and J dropped 0 bases, with 6 bases sitting between them. Germline CDR1 and CDR2: SEHNR and FQNEAQ (reference sequence). The CDR3 DNA is TGTGCCAGCAGCTTGACAGATAGCAATCAGCCCCAGCATTTT. Encoded protein: CASSLTDSNQPQHF.

This clonotype was detected only a few times. The rearrangement links TRBV5-1 to TRBJ1-2; possibly TRBD1 for D (5 bases). Germline V CDR1 and CDR2: SGHRS, YFSETQ. The CDR3 runs to 14 residues. The germline V and J ends were trimmed by 0 bases and 6 bases, with 12 bases remaining between them. CDR3: CASSLAGGLDGYTF. In DNA, the CDR3 is TGCGCCAGCAGCTTGGCTGGGGGGTTGGATGGCTACACCTTC.

V gene TRBV9 combines with J gene TRBJ2-1; 7 bases are shared with TRBD1. There are 15 residues in the CDR3. Germline V gene sequence: CDR1 SGDLS, CDR2 YYNGEE. V was clipped by 3 bases and J by 2 bases; unmatched bases: 5. The CDR3 here is CASSAFGTAYNEQFF. In DNA, the CDR3 is TGTGCCAGCAGCGCCTTCGGGACAGCCTACAATGAGCAGTTCTTC.

This clonotype was counted at least ten times. The chain couples TRBV4-3 to TRBJ2-7; D assignment may be TRBD1 or TRBD2 (5 bases each). V dropped 0 bases and J dropped 6 bases, with 15 bases sitting between them. CDR3 size: 15 residues. Germline-derived CDR1 and CDR2 are LGHNA and YSLEER. Here the CDR3 reads CASSQDTGLGIEQYF. The DNA of the CDR3 is TGCGCCAGCAGCCAAGATACGGGGCTCGGAATCGAGCAGTACTTC.

This clonotype showed up just a few times. The chain is built from TRBV29-1 and TRBJ2-2; D gene unclear. V shed 3 bases and J shed 1 base, with 9 bases lying between them. CDR1 is SQVTM and CDR2 is ANQGSEA in the germline V gene. CDR3 length: 14 amino acids. CDR3: CSVDVGLNTGELFF. CDR3 DNA: TGCAGCGTTGACGTCGGGTTGAACACCGGGGAGCTGTTTTTT.

Many counts were recorded for this clonotype. The chain combines TRBV29-1 with TRBJ1-1; D ambiguous. The CDR3 is made up of 12 amino acids. Trimming removed 4 bases at V and 2 bases at J, with 8 bases between. Germline CDR1 is SQVTM and CDR2 is ANQGSEA. The DNA for the CDR3 is TGCAGCGTTGTGGCCGACAACACTGAAGCTTTCTTT. Translation: CSVVADNTEAFF. Variable domain in full (rest from reference TRBV29-1 and TRBJ1-1): SAVISQKPSRDICQRGTSLTIQCQVDSQVTMMFWYRQQPGQSLTLIATANQGSEATYESGFVIDKFPISRPNLTFSTLTVSNMSPEDSSIYLCSVVADNTEAFFGQGTRLTVV.

This clonotype was recorded once. The CDR3 does not end in the conserved phenylalanine or tryptophan, so this is likely a read error. V gene TRBV15 combines with J gene TRBJ2-6; D could derive from TRBD1 or TRBD2 (5 bases each). V was pared by 0 bases and J by 4 bases, with 22 bases between. CDR1 and CDR2 from the germline V gene are LNHNV and YYDKDF (reference sequence). The CDR3 is 20 residues long. The CDR3 sequence: CATSRDLRQGVHSGANVLTL. Written as DNA, the CDR3 is TGTGCCACCAGCAGAGATCTAAGGCAGGGAGTACACTCCGGGGCCAACGTCCTGACTTTA.

This clonotype was detected only a few times. This chain links TRBV11-3 with TRBJ2-5; TRBD1 matches at 9 bases. The germline V gene has CDR1 SGHNT and CDR2 YENEEA. With 0 bases clipped from V and 5 bases from J, the junction kept 7 bases outside the gene matches. The CDR3 contains 16 residues. CDR3 coding DNA: TGTGCCAGCAGCTTAGATTCCACAGGGGGCGGTGAGACCCAGTACTTC. This codes for CASSLDSTGGGETQYF.

V usage is TRBV9 and J usage is TRBJ2-7; a possible D gene is TRBD1 (6 bases). The CDR3 runs 12 residues. Trimming took off 7 bases at V and 2 bases at J, with 10 bases between the two ends. Germline assignment: CDR1 SGDLS and CDR2 YYNGEE. CDR3: CASQTGTYEQYF. CDR3 in DNA: TGTGCCAGCCAAACAGGGACCTACGAGCAGTACTTC.

The chain combines TRBV11-2 with TRBJ2-2; no clear D. The CDR3 has 13 residues. The V gene lost 1 base and the J gene lost 10 bases, with 10 bases spanning the gap. Germline V lookup: CDR1 SGHAT, CDR2 FQNNGV. CDR3 loop: CASSLGHPAELFF. The CDR3 nucleotides read TGTGCCAGCAGCTTAGGGCACCCCGCGGAGCTGTTTTTT.

The CDR3 spells CASSLLRNTEAFF. CDR3 bases: TGTGCCAGCAGTTTACTAAGGAACACTGAAGCTTTCTTT. The genes are TRBV12-3 or TRBV12-4 and TRBJ1-1; D not resolved. Trimming took 2 bases from V and 1 from J, leaving 5 bases between them. The CDR3 spans 13 residues.

This clonotype was observed a handful of times. The genes are TRBV6-5 and TRBJ1-5; D not resolved. Trimming removed 5 bases at V and 4 bases at J, with 6 bases between. Germline values: CDR1 MNHEY, CDR2 SVGAGI. The CDR3 is 12 amino acids. The CDR3 sequence is CASSPTNQPQHF. Here the CDR3 DNA reads TGTGCCAGCAGTCCGACAAATCAGCCCCAGCATTTT.

This clonotype was seen a handful of times. The genes are TRBV12-3 or TRBV12-4 and TRBJ1-6; 7 nucleotides agree with TRBD1. V lost 5 bases to trimming and J lost 7 bases; unmatched junction nucleotides: 5. CDR3 size: 14 residues. For the CDR3, the DNA is TGTGCCAGCAGTCCGGACAGGTACAATTCACCCCTCCACTTT. Translation gives CASSPDRYNSPLHF.

The J gene is TRBJ2-7, the V gene TRBV4-2; tentatively, D is TRBD1 or TRBD2 (5 bases each). Germline loops: CDR1 LGHNA, CDR2 YNFKEQ. This CDR3 region has 15 residues. The V gene lost 1 base and the J gene lost 0 bases, with 10 bases spanning the gap. CDR3 in amino acids: CASSQGAGSSYEQYF. In DNA, the CDR3 is TGTGCCAGCAGCCAAGGCGCAGGGAGCTCCTACGAGCAGTACTTC.

This sequence joins TRBV12-3 or TRBV12-4 and TRBJ2-7, with D unresolved. Trimming removed 8 bases at V and 2 bases at J, with 10 bases between. This CDR3 is 12 amino acids long. As DNA, the CDR3 is TGTGCCAGCCGCCTTGGCGCCTACGAGCAGTACTTC. It translates to CASRLGAYEQYF.

The chain combines TRBV27 with TRBJ2-1; 14 positions agree with TRBD2. This CDR3 comprises 18 residues. V dropped 5 bases and J dropped 3; count of bases not matched to a gene: 9. In germline, CDR1 is MNHEY, CDR2 SMNVEV (reference sequence). The CDR3 spells CASSPGTSGSGFYNEQFF. The CDR3 nucleotides are TGTGCCAGCAGTCCCGGGACTAGCGGGAGCGGCTTCTACAATGAGCAGTTCTTC.

This clonotype was observed a handful of times. The rearrangement uses TRBV5-1 and TRBJ1-5; 9 nucleotides line up with TRBD1. The CDR3 length is 15 residues. Germline V gene lookup returns CDR1 SGHRS and CDR2 YFSETQ. The V segment lost 3 bases and the J segment 4 bases; nucleotides outside the gene matches: 5. The CDR3 DNA sequence: TGCGCCAGCAGCTCGGGACAGGGCGATAATCAGCCCCAGCATTTT. Residues: CASSSGQGDNQPQHF.

The chain employs TRBV25-1 and TRBJ2-4, with a possible D match to TRBD1 (6 bases). The CDR3 is 14 amino acids. Germline V lookup: CDR1 MGHDK, CDR2 SYGVNS. The ends were cut back, 6 bases at V and 8 bases at J, with 17 bases in the middle. The CDR3, as DNA: TGTGCCAGCAGCACACAGGGCTTTACGGACATTCAGTACTTC. This codes for CASSTQGFTDIQYF.

This chain uses TRBV20-1 with TRBJ2-7, with 10 positions matching TRBD1. V lost 5 bases, J lost 3 bases, and 4 bases stayed unmatched. CDR3 length: 13 amino acids. Germline V gene sequence: CDR1 DFQATT, CDR2 SNEGSKA (reference sequence). The CDR3 bases are TGCAGTGCTCGCGGGACAGGGGTCTACGAGCAGTACTTC. Translation: CSARGTGVYEQYF.

The chain joins TRBV7-9 to TRBJ2-1; 10 nucleotides match TRBD1. The CDR3 contains 15 residues. V lost 1 base and J lost 7; bases outside the gene matches: 4. Looked up from germline, CDR1 is SEHNR and CDR2 is FQNEAQ (reference sequence). The CDR3 is CASSLDDRGRNEQFF. CDR3 in DNA: TGTGCCAGCAGCTTAGATGACAGGGGGCGAAATGAGCAGTTCTTC.

The chain joins TRBV25-1 to TRBJ2-1; no clear D gene. The ends were cut back, 4 bases at V and 9 bases at J, with 4 bases in the middle. The CDR3 spans 10 residues. Germline V lookup: CDR1 MGHDK, CDR2 SYGVNS. Written as DNA, the CDR3 is TGTGCCAGCAGTGGCAGTGAGCAGTTCTTC. The encoded protein is CASSGSEQFF.

This clonotype was seen ten or more times. V gene TRBV7-2 combines with J gene TRBJ2-1, with 9 nucleotides matching TRBD2. Trimming removed 5 bases from V and 7 bases from J; junction bases left unmatched: 6. This CDR3 has 14 amino acids. Looked up from germline, CDR1 is SGHTA and CDR2 is FQGNSA. The CDR3 DNA follows: TGTGCCAGCAGCCACTGGACTAGCGAAAATGAGCAGTTCTTC. This translates into CASSHWTSENEQFF.